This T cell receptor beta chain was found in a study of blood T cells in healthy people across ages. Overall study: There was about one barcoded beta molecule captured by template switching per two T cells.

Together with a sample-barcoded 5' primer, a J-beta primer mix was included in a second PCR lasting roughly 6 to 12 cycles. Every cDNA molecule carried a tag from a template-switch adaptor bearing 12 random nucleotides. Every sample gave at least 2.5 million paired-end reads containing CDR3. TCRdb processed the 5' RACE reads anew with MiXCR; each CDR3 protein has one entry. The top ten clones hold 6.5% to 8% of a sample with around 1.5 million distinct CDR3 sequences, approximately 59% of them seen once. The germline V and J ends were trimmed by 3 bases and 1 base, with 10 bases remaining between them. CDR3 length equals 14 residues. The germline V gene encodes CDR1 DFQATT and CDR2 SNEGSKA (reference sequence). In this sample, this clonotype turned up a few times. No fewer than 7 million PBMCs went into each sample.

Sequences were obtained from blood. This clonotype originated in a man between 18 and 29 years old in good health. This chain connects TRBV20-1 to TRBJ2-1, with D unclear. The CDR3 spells CSASSRASYNEQFF. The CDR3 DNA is TGCAGTGCTAGTTCCCGGGCGTCCTACAATGAGCAGTTCTTC.